The 8 T cell receptor beta chains below all came from one sample that was sequenced in a study of regulatory T cells in long-lasting Graves disease. The time point was: persistent/refractory GD, antithyroid drugs over 5 years with positive TRAb. Scientists built the TCR library using RNA that was extracted from PBMCs. Sequencing libraries for TCR beta were prepared with iRepertoire HTBI primers and Arm-PCR of CDR3 regions. TCRdb re-called the multiplex PCR reads with MiXCR, one entry per CDR3 protein. The sample has some 420,000 distinct CDR3 sequences; roughly 23% are singletons. The source material was peripheral blood mononuclear cells (PBMCs), sampled when the disease was refractory, from a patient treated with antithyroid drugs. These receptors were obtained from a female donor with Graves disease.

As regards this clonotype: Since a much larger clone is just one base distant, this may be a read error. A read error is likely, as this CDR3 ends without the conserved phenylalanine or tryptophan. The rearrangement links TRBV6-1 to TRBJ2-5; 7 bases are shared with TRBD1. The CDR3 runs to 13 residues. Germline-derived CDR1 and CDR2 are MNHNS and SASEGT. The junction had 3 bases not matched to a gene; V was cut back by 7 bases and J by 1 base. CDR3 residues: CASNRDSQETQYS. The CDR3 nucleotides read TGTGCCAGCAACCGGGACAGCCAAGAGACCCAGTACTCC.

About this clonotype itself: This may come from a read error, since a much larger clone is one base off. J is TRBJ2-1 and V is TRBV20-1, with 11 bases lining up with TRBD2. After removal of 4 bases from V and 13 bases from J, the junction contained 12 bases not matched to a gene. This CDR3 contains 14 residues. The germline V gene has CDR1 DFQATT and CDR2 SNEGSKA (reference sequence). CDR3 amino acids: CSATPGLAVETQFF. The CDR3, as DNA: TGCAGTGCTACTCCGGGACTAGCGGTAGAGACCCAGTTCTTC.

This clonotype has only one observation. The chain carries TRBV20-1 and TRBJ1-6, with 8 bases aligning to TRBD1. J lost 0 bases, V lost 1 base, and 5 bases had no gene match. Germline-derived CDR1 and CDR2 are DFQATT and SNEGSKA (reference sequence). The CDR3 contains 17 residues. CDR3 sequence reads: CSARALTGGSYNSPLHF. In DNA form, the CDR3 reads TGCAGTGCTAGAGCTTTAACAGGGGGCTCCTATAATTCACCCCTCCACTTT.

This clonotype was seen more than once but under ten times. The V call is TRBV3-1, the J call TRBJ1-1; D is unresolved. There are 14 residues in the CDR3. Germline loops: CDR1 LGHDT, CDR2 YNNKEL (reference sequence). Trimming pared 0 bases from V and 10 bases from J, leaving 15 bases between. The CDR3 DNA reads as TGTGCCAGCAGCCAAGATGTACCGTCCTCGGGAGCTTTCTTT. This codes for CASSQDVPSSGAFF.

The V gene is TRBV6-1, the J gene TRBJ2-2, with 7 bases identical to TRBD2. Germline CDR1 is MNHNS and CDR2 is SASEGT. J was trimmed by 6 bases and V by 6 bases; bases with no gene match: 4. The CDR3 length is 13 residues. CDR3 sequence: CASRYAGAGELFF. The DNA of the CDR3 is TGTGCCAGCAGATATGCGGGAGCCGGGGAGCTGTTTTTT.

The chain combines TRBV5-1 with TRBJ2-3; weak D call: TRBD2 (6 bases). Germline V CDR1 and CDR2: SGHRS, YFSETQ. The CDR3 totals 16 residues. Trimming pared 0 bases from V and 0 bases from J, leaving 11 bases between. CDR3 residues: CASSLAAGLSTDTQYF. In DNA, the CDR3 is TGCGCCAGCAGCTTGGCGGCGGGACTTAGCACAGATACGCAGTATTTT.

In this sample, this clonotype turned up many times. V and J are TRBV3-1 and TRBJ1-1; no reliable D call. The CDR3 consists of 13 residues. Germline V gene data show CDR1 as LGHDT and CDR2 as YNNKEL (reference sequence). Trimming stripped 1 base from V and 2 bases from J, with 5 bases between. CDR3 protein: CASSQVLNTEAFF. CDR3 bases: TGTGCCAGCAGCCAAGTTTTAAACACTGAAGCTTTCTTT.

This chain links TRBV7-2 with TRBJ1-4; D is undetermined. V dropped 4 bases and J dropped 4 bases, with 7 bases sitting between them. The germline CDR1 and CDR2 sequences are SGHTA and FQGNSA. The CDR3 consists of 13 residues. The CDR3 sequence: CASSSPLNEKLFF. The CDR3 DNA reads as TGTGCCAGCAGCTCCCCCCTTAATGAAAAACTGTTTTTT.